This TCR beta chain was sequenced in a study of blood T cells in healthy people across ages. Study-wide findings and caveats: Per million T cells, TCR beta diversity dropped roughly linearly as age increased.

This clonotype was seen a handful of times. Its antigen is not known. Donor samples were obtained from healthy Caucasian individuals from Russia, aged about 6 to 95. This CDR3 region has 14 residues. Trimming removed 3 bases at V and 0 bases at J, with 8 bases between. Primed by a sample-barcoded 5' primer and a J-beta primer mix, a second PCR proceeded for roughly 6 to 12 cycles. MiXCR, run by TCRdb on the 5' RACE reads, gives a single entry per CDR3 protein. There are about 830,000 distinct CDR3 sequences in the sample; less than 80% occur only once, and 28% lies in the top ten. Source material: blood. The J gene is TRBJ2-5, the V gene TRBV12-3 or TRBV12-4; D is unresolved. The clonotype originates from a man younger than 40 in good health. CDR3 loop: CASSFGRYQETQYF. The DNA for the CDR3 is TGTGCCAGCAGTTTCGGCCGCTACCAAGAGACCCAGTACTTC.